Reported below is one T cell receptor (beta chain). The antigen is unknown. V dropped 4 bases and J dropped 8; count of bases not matched to a gene: 13. This CDR3 is built from 15 residues. Germline-derived CDR1 and CDR2 are SGHAT and FQDESV (reference sequence). The sample is drawn from a study of OX40 agonist ivuxolimab in advanced cancers. Study findings and constraints: Circulating CD4+ and CD8+ T cells showed clonal expansion by week 6 at 0.1 to 3.0 mg/kg. Researchers did not establish what antigens the expanded peripheral T cells target. In general, CD8+ T cells held more expanded clones than CD4+ did, on average.

TCRdb's table, derived via immunoSEQ multiplex PCR, lists solely in-frame clones and lacks some. The sample lists around 79,000 clones; approximately 85% were seen once. The chain links TRBV11-1 to TRBJ1-1; 7 nucleotides line up with TRBD1. The material was CD4+ or CD8+ T cells sorted from blood, obtained in a trial of the OX40 agonist ivuxolimab. This receptor was obtained from an adult with an advanced solid tumor such as melanoma, head and neck, liver or kidney cancer. The CDR3 nucleotides are TGTGCCAGCAGCTACCAGACAGGGAATGGGAAGGAAGCTTTCTTT. This translates into CASSYQTGNGKEAFF.